Detailed here is one T cell receptor (beta chain). CD8+ and CD4+ blood T cells underwent TCR beta sequencing. FACS was used to enrich TEMRA cells, whereas the CD8+ and CD4+ T cells were obtained by negative isolation. The data were taken from a study of CD8 T cells in Susac syndrome. CDR1 MNHEY and CDR2 SVGAGI come from the germline V gene. CDR3 size: 16 residues. The trim removed 0 bases at V and 4 bases at J, leaving 7 bases unmatched. The RNA input was 0.5 to 1 ug, and it was reverse transcribed with random hexamers. Amplification of TCR beta CDR3 was carried out by immunoSEQ multiplex PCR, which covered 54 Vbeta and 13 Jbeta segments. Using its own MiXCR run on the immunoSEQ multiplex PCR reads, TCRdb lists one record per CDR3 protein. The repertoire holds approximately 65,000 distinct CDR3 sequences, with around 94% as singletons.

The rearrangement uses TRBV6-5 and TRBJ2-7; 9 nucleotides match TRBD2. The source of this sequence is a human donor in good health. Sequencing was done on a sample of CD8+ T cells from PBMCs. CDR3 nucleotide sequence: TGTGCCAGCAGTTACTCGCCGGCTAGCGGGGATTACGAGCAGTACTTC. As protein: CASSYSPASGDYEQYF.